This is a list of T cell receptor beta chains from one sample in a study of metastatic and nonmetastatic thyroid tumors. TCRdb reprocessed the PCR reads using MiXCR. This table holds 20,000 to 25,000 clones, about a sixth found once. The sample consisted of blood. These receptors were taken from a female donor with papillary thyroid cancer or a benign thyroid nodule (not recorded which). Some clones in this sample may be carry-over from other donors' samples. The CDR3 runs from the conserved cysteine through the conserved F or W. A D gene is named only where the DNA matches it firmly. For some rows the clone size is stated as once, few or many, or as a class when expanded; others skip it.

v_call	clone_size	d_call	j_call	cdr3_aa	cdr3_nt
TRBV5-6	few	-	TRBJ2-2	CASSPPPGSAGTGELFF	TGTGCCAGCAGCCCCCCTCCGGGGAGCGCGGGCACCGGGGAGCTGTTTTTT
TRBV28	many	TRBD2	TRBJ2-2	CASSQQELGTSGRWGELFF	TGTGCCAGCAGTCAGCAAGAACTGGGGACTAGCGGGAGGTGGGGGGAGCTGTTTTTT
TRBV12-3/TRBV12-4	-	-	TRBJ1-2	CASSLMGSWGGDGYTF	TGTGCCAGCAGTTTAATGGGGTCGTGGGGGGGCGATGGCTACACCTTC
TRBV7-3	once	-	TRBJ2-1	CASSLKSGLQGHNEQFF	TGTGCCAGCAGCTTAAAGAGCGGGCTCCAAGGACACAATGAGCAGTTCTTC
TRBV6-6	few	TRBD1	TRBJ1-2	CASSYPGQGARGYTF	TGTGCCAGCAGTTACCCGGGACAGGGGGCGCGAGGCTACACCTTC
TRBV5-6	many	-	TRBJ1-2	CASSQDGYGYTF	TGTGCCAGCAGCCAGGACGGCTATGGCTACACCTTC
TRBV6-2/TRBV6-3	few	TRBD1	TRBJ2-5	CASSPTDRGQTQYF	TGTGCCAGCAGCCCAACCGACAGGGGACAGACCCAGTACTTC
TRBV7-3	many	-	TRBJ2-7	CASSPHLLGDSYEQYF	TGTGCCAGCAGCCCCCACTTGTTGGGGGATAGCTACGAGCAGTACTTC
TRBV19	many	TRBD2	TRBJ2-2	CASSEAGVVTGELFF	TGTGCCAGTAGTGAGGCGGGAGTCGTCACCGGGGAGCTGTTTTTT
TRBV28	many	-	TRBJ2-1	CASSQIRAYNEQFF	TGTGCCAGCAGCCAAATTAGAGCCTACAATGAGCAGTTCTTC
TRBV7-6	many	TRBD2	TRBJ2-3	CASSTSSSGFSDTQYF	TGTGCCAGCAGCACTTCTTCTAGCGGTTTCTCAGATACGCAGTATTTT
TRBV30	many	TRBD2	TRBJ2-1	CAWRLAGGRLNNEQFF	TGTGCCTGGAGACTAGCGGGAGGTCGCCTGAACAATGAGCAGTTCTTC
TRBV18	-	-	TRBJ2-7	CASSPTQQGEQYF	TGTGCCAGCTCACCAACCCAACAGGGAGAGCAGTACTTC
TRBV4-1	-	-	TRBJ2-7	CASSQVVGSHYEQYF	TGCGCCAGCAGCCAAGTGGTCGGTTCCCACTACGAGCAGTACTTC
TRBV20-1	many	-	TRBJ1-5	CSALIDEGFQPQHF	TGCAGTGCCCTTATCGATGAGGGGTTTCAGCCCCAGCATTTT
TRBV13	many	TRBD2	TRBJ2-3	CASSPGTSETRWGTDTQYF	TGTGCCAGCAGCCCAGGGACTAGCGAGACACGTTGGGGCACAGATACGCAGTATTTT
TRBV19	-	TRBD1	TRBJ1-5	CASGQGGNQPQHF	TGTGCCAGTGGACAGGGGGGTAATCAGCCCCAGCATTTT
TRBV20-1	many	TRBD1	TRBJ2-7	CSARDPRQGEGEQYF	TGCAGTGCTAGAGATCCCAGACAGGGGGAAGGCGAGCAGTACTTC
TRBV3-1	many	-	TRBJ1-1	CASSQDQMNTEAFF	TGTGCCAGCAGCCAAGATCAGATGAACACTGAAGCTTTCTTT
TRBV2	many	-	TRBJ1-1	CASSEWGLNTEAFF	TGTGCCAGCAGTGAATGGGGCTTAAACACTGAAGCTTTCTTT
TRBV5-1	many	-	TRBJ2-3	CASSNSGTSKATDTQYF	TGCGCCAGCAGCAATAGCGGAACATCAAAAGCAACAGATACGCAGTATTTT
TRBV6-1	-	TRBD1	TRBJ2-5	CAGSDRVLTETQYF	TGTGCCGGCAGTGACAGGGTGCTTACAGAGACCCAGTACTTC
TRBV29-1	many	TRBD2	TRBJ2-2	CSVNSGSANTGELFF	TGCAGCGTAAATAGCGGGAGCGCGAACACCGGGGAGCTGTTTTTT
TRBV20-1	many	-	TRBJ2-5	CSARGLTSSQETQYF	TGCAGTGCTAGAGGACTTACTAGCAGCCAAGAGACCCAGTACTTC
TRBV3-1	many	-	TRBJ1-3	CASSQVGGLSGNTIYF	TGTGCCAGCAGCCAAGTAGGAGGCCTCTCTGGAAACACCATATATTTT
TRBV9	many	-	TRBJ2-7	CASSVSFSADYEQYF	TGTGCCAGCAGCGTCTCTTTCTCCGCTGACTACGAGCAGTACTTC